Following are 16 T cell receptor beta chains from one sample sequenced in a study of shared T cell receptors in the human thymus (dated by TCRdb to the early 2020s). Library method: the immunoSEQ multiplex PCR assay. The immuneACCESS repertoire file appears here via TCRdb, limited to in-frame rearrangements. These files lack a portion of the clones; in checked studies, under half of the deficit traces to unresolved V genes, and the cause of the others is not known. This sample gives some 660,000 clones in total; more than 75% of them show up just once. Of the sample, 0.0094% is held by the ten largest clones. These data were also reused for a study on human thymus T cells.

The sequenced sample consisted of thymocytes. The receptors shown here come from a boy under three years old with a congenital heart defect. Donor details come from another sample of the same person, matched by shared clones.

The CDR3 region is CASSLWSGANEKLFF. CDR3 DNA sequence: TGTGCCAGCAGTTTATGGTCGGGAGCTAATGAAAAACTGTTTTTT. V and J are TRBV27 and TRBJ1-4; the D is unclear. V was shortened by 1 base and J by 3 bases, with 9 bases between the two germline ends. The germline CDR1 and CDR2 sequences are MNHEY and SMNVEV (reference sequence). The CDR3 length is 15 residues. Filled out from reference TRBV27 and TRBJ1-4, the complete variable domain reads EAQVTQNPRYLITVTGKKLTVTCSQNMNHEYMSWYRQDPGLGLRQIYYSMNVEVTDKGDVPEGYKVSRKEKRNFPLILESPSPNQTSLYFCASSLWSGANEKLFFGSGTQLSVL.

This chain links TRBV28 with TRBJ2-7; 8 nucleotides line up with TRBD1. V lost 1 base, J lost 2 bases, and 7 bases stayed unmatched. The CDR3 has 16 amino acids. Germline V CDR1 and CDR2: MDHEN, SYDVKM. CDR3 loop: CASSLYQGAETYEQYF. In nucleotides, the CDR3 is TGTGCCAGCAGTTTATATCAGGGGGCAGAAACCTACGAGCAGTACTTC.

This clone was recorded only once. V usage is TRBV27 and J usage is TRBJ2-5, with a possible D match to TRBD1 (5 bases). This CDR3 spans 15 amino acids. V lost 6 bases, J lost 4 bases, and 18 bases lay in between. The germline gives CDR1 MNHEY, CDR2 SMNVEV (reference sequence). The CDR3 DNA reads as TGTGCCAGCAGAGAAGACAGAGAAAGAGGAGAGACCCAGTACTTC. This encodes CASREDRERGETQYF.

The chain is built from TRBV11-2 and TRBJ1-5; D perhaps matches TRBD1 (5 bases). CDR3 length: 13 amino acids. Trimming removed 5 bases at V and 0 bases at J, with 5 bases between. CDR1 is SGHAT, CDR2 FQNNGV, per germline. The CDR3 is CASSRGSNQPQHF. In DNA, the CDR3 is TGTGCCAGCAGCAGGGGTAGCAATCAGCCCCAGCATTTT.

As DNA, the CDR3 is TGTGCCAGCAGCGTGACACAGGGGGTCCCCCTCTACGAGCAGTACTTC. It encodes CASSVTQGVPLYEQYF. The chain combines TRBV9 with TRBJ2-5, with TRBD1 matching 8 bases. Near its end, the DNA agrees better with TRBJ2-7, so the J call may be wrong. The CDR3 is 16 amino acids. The germline CDR1 and CDR2 sequences are SGDLS and YYNGEE.

The rearrangement joins TRBV10-2 to TRBJ2-7; weak D call: TRBD2 (5 bases). CDR1 is WSHSY and CDR2 is SAAADI in the germline V gene. Trimming shortened V by 10 bases and J by 0 bases, and 28 bases separated the two germline ends. This CDR3 is 18 amino acids long. The CDR3 DNA sequence: TGCGCCAACGCACTGTATTGCGGGTTAGCGAAAAGCTCCTACGAGCAGTACTTC. Protein product: CANALYCGLAKSSYEQYF.

The rearrangement links TRBV10-1 to TRBJ2-7, with TRBD1 matching 12 bases. The CDR3 sequence is 12 residues long. Germline CDR1 and CDR2: WNHNN and SYGVQD (reference sequence). With V trimmed by 7 bases and J by 12 bases, 7 bases remained unmatched. The CDR3 sequence is CASIRDRGPWYF. The CDR3 nucleotides read TGCGCCAGCATCCGGGACAGGGGGCCATGGTACTTC.

This CDR3 is CAYTGGANTGELFF. The DNA for the CDR3 is TGTGCCTACACCGGGGGGGCGAACACCGGGGAGCTGTTTTTT. The chain combines TRBV7-4 with TRBJ2-2; 8 nucleotides line up with TRBD2. The V segment lost 11 bases and the J segment 0 bases; nucleotides outside the gene matches: 5. The length of the CDR3 is 14 residues. Per the germline V gene, CDR1 is SGHVT and CDR2 is SQSDAQ.

Of note for this clone: Other DNA variants within this sample encode the same CDR3. The chain has TRBV9 and TRBJ1-6; D is possibly TRBD1 (6 bases). CDR1 is SGDLS and CDR2 is YYNGEE in the germline V gene. The CDR3 loop spans 15 amino acids. V gave up 0 bases and J gave up 5 bases, with 9 bases separating them. CDR3 residues: CASSVEGEHNSPLHF. CDR3 in DNA: TGTGCCAGCAGCGTAGAGGGGGAGCATAATTCACCCCTCCACTTT.

This clone has just a few counts. Other DNA sequences in this specimen translate into the identical CDR3. The chain joins TRBV4-1 to TRBJ1-5; D possibly corresponds to TRBD1 (5 bases). The CDR3 runs 14 residues. The ends were cut back, 1 base at V and 5 bases at J, with 9 bases in the middle. Germline loops: CDR1 MGHRA, CDR2 YSYEKL. CDR3: CASSQGGEDQPQHF. CDR3 DNA: TGCGCCAGCAGCCAAGGGGGGGAAGATCAGCCCCAGCATTTT.

This sequence joins TRBV2 and TRBJ2-3, with 12 bases matching TRBD2. Germline CDR1 reads SNHLY; CDR2 reads FYNNEI. The CDR3 spans 18 residues. The V segment lost 1 base and the J segment 3 bases; nucleotides outside the gene matches: 8. The CDR3 DNA sequence: TGTGCCAGCAGTGAAGGTTGGCTAGCGGGGGGGCCAACAGATACGCAGTATTTT. Translating it yields CASSEGWLAGGPTDTQYF.

This chain connects TRBV5-1 to TRBJ2-4, with 9 bases that match TRBD2. This CDR3 contains 16 residues. Trimming cost V 5 bases and J 7 bases; bases outside gene matches: 13. Germline CDR1 is SGHRS and CDR2 is YFSETQ. The CDR3 DNA follows: TGCGCCAGCAGAGAGAGGAGCGGGGGGCCCGCTAACATTCAGTACTTC. It yields the protein CASRERSGGPANIQYF.

The J gene is TRBJ2-3, the V gene TRBV10-3, with 8 bases lining up with TRBD2. The germline V gene has CDR1 ENHRY and CDR2 SYGVKD. The CDR3 is 15 residues long. After removal of 0 bases from V and 6 bases from J, the junction contained 5 bases not matched to a gene. The CDR3 sequence is CAISESGGGYDTQYF. CDR3 sequence (DNA): TGTGCCATCAGTGAGTCCGGGGGGGGCTACGATACGCAGTATTTT.

V gene TRBV30 combines with J gene TRBJ1-1; D is uncertain. V lost 0 bases, J lost 7 bases, and 6 bases lay in between. The CDR3 extends over 11 amino acids. CDR1 is GTSNPN and CDR2 is SVGIG in the germline V gene (reference sequence). The CDR3 protein is CAWSVEGEAFF. The CDR3 DNA is TGTGCCTGGAGTGTAGAGGGTGAAGCTTTCTTT.

The V gene is TRBV5-4, the J gene TRBJ2-3, with 12 bases fitting TRBD2. The CDR3 consists of 16 residues. Germline-derived CDR1 and CDR2 are SGHNT and YYREEE (reference sequence). The V segment lost 4 bases and the J segment 2 bases; nucleotides outside the gene matches: 5. The CDR3: CASSPGLAGNTDTQYF. As DNA, the CDR3 is TGTGCCAGCAGCCCTGGACTAGCGGGGAACACAGATACGCAGTATTTT.

This sequence joins TRBV28 and TRBJ2-7; 11 positions agree with TRBD2. Germline lookup yields CDR1 MDHEN and CDR2 SYDVKM. V lost 6 bases, J lost 4 bases, and 11 bases stayed unmatched. This CDR3 has 16 amino acids. CDR3: CASSLGPGLAEYEQYF. The CDR3 bases are TGTGCCAGCAGCTTAGGGCCGGGACTAGCGGAATACGAGCAGTACTTC. Full variable domain (missing parts from reference TRBV28 and TRBJ2-7): DVKVTQSSRYLVKRTGEKVFLECVQDMDHENMFWYRQDPGLGLRLIYFSYDVKMKEKGDIPEGYSVSREKKERFSLILESASTNQTSMYLCASSLGPGLAEYEQYFGPGTRLTVT.